A single sample gave rise to the 28 T cell receptor beta chains below, sequenced in a study of blood T cell repertoires in COVID-19. Some clones are missing from TCRdb's copy, which holds only in-frame ones; the method was immunoSEQ multiplex PCR. The table lists 350,000 to 500,000 clones, about 88% of them singletons. Sequenced: PBMCs or T cells enriched from blood (not recorded which). Receptors were obtained from a woman in her late teens or twenties who had been exposed to COVID-19.

The rearrangement uses TRBV2 and TRBJ2-7; D is ambiguous. Germline V gives CDR1 SNHLY, CDR2 FYNNEI. The CDR3 is made up of 12 amino acids. V lost 5 bases and J 2 bases, leaving 7 bases between the germline ends. CDR3 sequence reads: CASSTLAYEQYF. The CDR3 coding sequence is TGTGCCAGCAGTACCCTAGCCTACGAGCAGTACTTC.

The chain has TRBV3-1 (or the pseudogene TRBV3-2) and TRBJ1-1; D possibly corresponds to TRBD1 (5 bases). V lost 4 bases and J lost 4, with 16 bases in between. The V gene's germline CDR1 is LGHDT and CDR2 YNNKEL (reference sequence). This CDR3 has 15 residues. As DNA, the CDR3 is TGTGCCAGCAGCCTTTCGCGGGGGGGATCCACTGAAGCTTTCTTT. It is translated as CASSLSRGGSTEAFF.

As to this clone: Other DNA sequences in the sample encode the same CDR3. The rearrangement joins TRBV20-1 to TRBJ1-2; D is uncertain. V was cut by 3 bases and J by 4 bases, with 6 bases left in between. Germline V CDR1 and CDR2: DFQATT, SNEGSKA (reference sequence). The CDR3 extends over 11 amino acids. The CDR3 nucleotides read TGCAGTGCTAGTTCGGGCTATGGCTACACCTTC. It encodes CSASSGYGYTF.

This rearrangement joins TRBV3-1 (or the pseudogene TRBV3-2) to TRBJ2-1; D ambiguous. Trimming took 4 bases from V and 0 from J, leaving 10 bases between them. Germline CDR1 reads LGHDT; CDR2 reads YNNKEL (reference sequence). This CDR3 spans 15 amino acids. For the CDR3, the DNA is TGTGCCAGCAGCCTCAGGATAAGCTCCTACAATGAGCAGTTCTTC. Translation gives CASSLRISSYNEQFF.

CDR3 amino acids: CASSQGGLAGDEQYF. The CDR3 DNA reads TGTGCCAGCAGCCAAGGGGGTCTAGCGGGAGACGAGCAGTACTTC. The chain is built from TRBV3-1 (or the pseudogene TRBV3-2) and TRBJ2-7, with TRBD2 matching 10 bases. Germline V gene sequence: CDR1 LGHDT, CDR2 YNNKEL (reference sequence). The CDR3 consists of 15 residues. Germline trimming cut 1 base from V and 5 bases from J; bases unmatched to any gene: 5.

The rearrangement uses TRBV25-1 and TRBJ2-1, with D possibly being TRBD2 (5 bases). CDR3 length equals 15 residues. V dropped 2 bases and J dropped 0 bases, with 8 bases sitting between them. CDR1 MGHDK and CDR2 SYGVNS come from the germline V gene. The CDR3, as DNA: TGTGCCAGCAGTGAAATCACTAGCTCCTACAATGAGCAGTTCTTC. This sequence encodes CASSEITSSYNEQFF. The full variable domain, with the rest looked up from reference TRBV25-1 and TRBJ2-1, is EADIYQTPRYLVIGTGKKITLECSQTMGHDKMYWYQQDPGMELHLIHYSYGVNSTEKGDLSSESTVSRIRTEHFPLTLESARPSHTSQYLCASSEITSSYNEQFFGPGTRLTVL.

This chain joins TRBV18 and TRBJ2-6, with TRBD1 as a possible D gene (6 bases). Looked up from germline, CDR1 is KGHSH and CDR2 is LQKENI. V shed 6 bases and J shed 1 base, with 10 bases lying between them. This CDR3 has 15 amino acids. In nucleotides, the CDR3 is TGTGCCAGCTCCATACAGGGTTCTGGGGCCAACGTCCTGACTTTC. Amino acids: CASSIQGSGANVLTF. Drawing the rest from reference TRBV18 and TRBJ2-6, the complete variable domain is NAGVMQNPRHLVRRRGQEARLRCSPMKGHSHVYWYRQLPEEGLKFMVYLQKENIIDESGMPKERFSAEFPKEGPSILRIQQVVRGDSAAYFCASSIQGSGANVLTFGAGSRLTVL.

This rearrangement joins TRBV7-3 to TRBJ2-3; 10 nucleotides align to TRBD2. Germline assignment: CDR1 SGHTA and CDR2 FQGTGA. CDR3 size: 16 residues. V dropped 4 bases and J dropped 3; count of bases not matched to a gene: 7. The CDR3 spells CASSSWEREGTDTQYF. Written as DNA, the CDR3 is TGTGCCAGCAGCTCCTGGGAGCGGGAGGGGACAGATACGCAGTATTTT.

The chain uses TRBV29-1 and TRBJ2-5; 10 bases are a match to TRBD1. The CDR3 consists of 15 residues. In germline, CDR1 is SQVTM, CDR2 ANQGSEA. V shed 3 bases, J shed 5 bases, and the junction held 9 bases outside the gene matches. As DNA, the CDR3 is TGCAGCGTTGACAAGGACAGGGGGGATAGGGAGACCCAGTACTTC. This codes for CSVDKDRGDRETQYF.

The CDR3 reads CASSYRLAGAPYEQYF. In DNA form, the CDR3 reads TGTGCCAGCAGTTACCGGTTAGCGGGGGCTCCCTACGAGCAGTACTTC. This chain joins TRBV6-5 and TRBJ2-7; TRBD2 matches at 9 bases. V dropped 2 bases and J dropped 2; count of bases not matched to a gene: 7. CDR3 length: 16 residues. Germline V gene data show CDR1 as MNHEY and CDR2 as SVGAGI.

The chain links TRBV18 to TRBJ1-1, with D maybe TRBD1 (6 bases). Germline CDR1 is KGHSH and CDR2 is LQKENI. V was trimmed by 5 bases and J by 6 bases, leaving 16 bases between them. The CDR3 has 14 residues. Here the CDR3 reads CASSSQGQHAEAFF. CDR3 DNA: TGTGCCAGCTCATCACAGGGACAACACGCTGAAGCTTTCTTT.

This sequence joins TRBV7-2 and TRBJ2-2; D gene uncertain. CDR1 SGHTA and CDR2 FQGNSA come from the germline V gene. Trimming left V 5 bases short and J 7 bases short, with 20 bases between. The CDR3 sequence is 16 residues long. The CDR3 DNA sequence: TGTGCCAGCAGCCTAAATCCCCGCCTAGTTGACGGGGAGCTGTTTTTT. Protein: CASSLNPRLVDGELFF.

The rearrangement uses TRBV6-5 and TRBJ1-3; tentatively, D is TRBD1 (6 bases). V was cut by 2 bases and J by 0 bases, with 11 bases left in between. The CDR3 runs 16 residues. CDR1 and CDR2 from the germline V gene are MNHEY and SVGAGI. CDR3 protein: CASSYPDRSSGNTIYF. The CDR3 nucleotides read TGTGCCAGCAGTTACCCGGACAGAAGCTCTGGAAACACCATATATTTT.

The chain couples TRBV28 to TRBJ1-2; the D is unclear. V lost 2 bases and J 8 bases, leaving 9 bases between the germline ends. The CDR3 spans 12 residues. Germline V gene sequence: CDR1 MDHEN, CDR2 SYDVKM. CDR3 nucleotide sequence: TGTGCCAGCAGTTTAGCAACCCGGGGCTACACCTTC. Protein sequence: CASSLATRGYTF.

V usage is TRBV6-5 and J usage is TRBJ1-1; 8 positions match TRBD1. The CDR3 covers 16 residues. J lost 6 bases, V lost 0 bases, and 9 bases had no gene match. The germline V gene encodes CDR1 MNHEY and CDR2 SVGAGI. In DNA form, the CDR3 reads TGTGCCAGCAGTTACTCGATTCTAAGGGACAGGCCTGAAGCTTTCTTT. Its translation: CASSYSILRDRPEAFF.

As to this clone: Other DNA sequences in the sample encode the same CDR3. The chain uses TRBV20-1 and TRBJ1-1; D ambiguous. The CDR3 totals 11 residues. V gave up 3 bases and J gave up 7 bases, with 9 bases separating them. CDR1 DFQATT and CDR2 SNEGSKA come from the germline V gene (reference sequence). CDR3: CSASRGSEAFF. The CDR3 DNA reads TGCAGTGCTAGTCGGGGTAGTGAAGCTTTCTTT.

The chain uses TRBV7-6 and TRBJ2-1; the match to TRBD2 covers 10 bases. The V and J ends lost 1 base and 6 bases, in that order; junction bases with no gene match: 6. This CDR3 is built from 16 residues. Per germline, CDR1 SGHVS and CDR2 FNYEAQ. CDR3 DNA: TGTGCCAGCAGCTTAGAGATAGCGGGGGGCCCCAATGAGCAGTTCTTC. Translating gives CASSLEIAGGPNEQFF.

V gene TRBV28 combines with J gene TRBJ2-6, with 8 nucleotides matching TRBD1. This CDR3 has 17 residues. Germline V CDR1 and CDR2: MDHEN, SYDVKM. Unmatched junction bases numbered 6, after V lost 1 base and J lost 4 bases. For the CDR3, the DNA is TGTGCCAGCAGTTTATCCAGGGGGCTATCCGGGGCCAACGTCCTGACTTTC. It is translated as CASSLSRGLSGANVLTF. The full variable domain, completed using reference TRBV28 and TRBJ2-6, is DVKVTQSSRYLVKRTGEKVFLECVQDMDHENMFWYRQDPGLGLRLIYFSYDVKMKEKGDIPEGYSVSREKKERFSLILESASTNQTSMYLCASSLSRGLSGANVLTFGAGSRLTVL.

The rearrangement joins TRBV4-1 to TRBJ2-1; D remains ambiguous. CDR1 and CDR2 from the germline V gene are MGHRA and YSYEKL. The ends were cut back, 4 bases at V and 0 bases at J, with 16 bases in the middle. The CDR3 has 17 residues. CDR3 sequence reads: CASSLAIGPSSYNEQFF. DNA of the CDR3: TGCGCCAGCAGCCTTGCCATTGGGCCCAGCTCCTACAATGAGCAGTTCTTC.

The chain recombines TRBV9 with TRBJ1-2; possible D gene TRBD1, 5 bases. V shed 3 bases and J shed 4 bases, with 13 bases lying between them. The germline V gene has CDR1 SGDLS and CDR2 YYNGEE. The CDR3 loop spans 14 amino acids. Here the CDR3 reads CASSGSGGAYGYTF. The CDR3 DNA reads as TGTGCCAGCAGCGGTAGCGGGGGTGCCTATGGCTACACCTTC.

The chain links TRBV27 to TRBJ1-1; D uncertain. The CDR3 has 13 residues. V was cut by 2 bases and J by 3 bases, with 7 bases left in between. CDR1 and CDR2 (germline): MNHEY, SMNVEV (reference sequence). DNA of the CDR3: TGTGCCAGCAGTTTAAGCGTTGACACTGAAGCTTTCTTT. It encodes CASSLSVDTEAFF.

The V call is TRBV2, the J call TRBJ1-5; D uncertain. Germline CDR1 is SNHLY and CDR2 is FYNNEI. V dropped 1 base and J dropped 2 bases, with 15 bases sitting between them. The CDR3 covers 17 residues. The CDR3 bases are TGTGCCAGCAGTGAAGAGAGTATATCCCATGGCAATCAGCCCCAGCATTTT. Encoded protein: CASSEESISHGNQPQHF.

The genes are TRBV5-8 and TRBJ2-5; 11 nucleotides match TRBD2. The CDR3 runs to 16 residues. CDR1 and CDR2 from the germline V gene are SGHTS and YDEGEE. Trimming took 4 bases from V and 3 from J; bases not matched to a gene: 8. CDR3 in amino acids: CASSALLAGAEETQYF. The CDR3 DNA is TGTGCCAGCAGCGCTTTACTAGCGGGAGCAGAAGAGACCCAGTACTTC.

The table lists this clone with a count of one. J is TRBJ2-1 and V is TRBV12-3 or TRBV12-4, with a weak D call TRBD1 (6 bases). This CDR3 is 13 amino acids long. The CDR3 sequence: CAGAQQLNNEQFF. The CDR3 DNA reads as TGTGCGGGGGCCCAACAGCTGAACAATGAGCAGTTCTTC.

The chain links TRBV18 to TRBJ2-3, with D possibly TRBD2 on 6 matching bases. CDR1 and CDR2 from the germline V gene are KGHSH and LQKENI. Trimming took off 6 bases at V and 2 bases at J, with 15 bases between the two ends. The CDR3 loop spans 15 amino acids. For the CDR3, the DNA is TGTGCCAGCTCCCCGGGGAGCGGGTACACAGATACGCAGTATTTT. Amino acids: CASSPGSGYTDTQYF.

The chain carries TRBV29-1 and TRBJ1-1, with 7 nucleotides matching TRBD1. Trimming took 5 bases from V and 6 from J; bases not matched to a gene: 12. The CDR3 runs 14 residues. Germline-derived CDR1 and CDR2 are SQVTM and ANQGSEA. In DNA form, the CDR3 reads TGCAGCGTTCGACCCGACAGGGAGTCTGCTGAAGCTTTCTTT. Amino acid sequence: CSVRPDRESAEAFF.

The chain carries TRBV7-2 and TRBJ1-5; 10 nucleotides match TRBD1. J lost 1 base, V lost 2 bases, and 2 bases had no gene match. This CDR3 comprises 16 residues. Germline V CDR1 and CDR2: SGHTA, FQGNSA. The chain's CDR3 is CASSLTGQGSNQPQHF. In nucleotides, the CDR3 is TGTGCCAGCAGCTTAACGGGACAGGGGAGCAATCAGCCCCAGCATTTT.

The chain employs TRBV7-2 and TRBJ2-3; 8 bases are a match to TRBD2. The CDR3 is made up of 16 amino acids. The V segment lost 3 bases and the J segment 6 bases; nucleotides outside the gene matches: 11. Germline CDR1 is SGHTA and CDR2 is FQGNSA. The CDR3 sequence: CASSFPSGGGEDTQYF. In DNA form, the CDR3 reads TGTGCCAGCAGCTTTCCGAGCGGGGGAGGTGAGGATACGCAGTATTTT.